These 20 T cell receptor beta chains came from one sample sequenced in a study of T cell repertoires in cytomegalovirus infection. TCRdb independently ran MiXCR on the reads; one entry per CDR3 protein. The data show about 450,000 distinct CDR3 sequences, approximately 31% seen once. The sequenced material came from PBMCs. Receptors were obtained from a human donor in good health (CMV status not recorded). Some clones in this sample may be carry-over from other donors' samples.

The chain combines TRBV12-5 with TRBJ1-2; 7 bases agree with TRBD1. V shed 1 base, J shed 5 bases, and the junction held 13 bases outside the gene matches. CDR1 LGHNT and CDR2 FRNRAP come from the germline V gene. This CDR3 has 17 amino acids. CDR3 in DNA: TGTGCTAGTGGTTTGGGTGAAAAAACAGGGGATCCGTATGGCTACACCTTC. Translation gives CASGLGEKTGDPYGYTF.

The chain combines TRBV29-1 with TRBJ2-3, with 7 nucleotides matching TRBD2. This CDR3 comprises 13 residues. The V segment lost 6 bases and the J segment 2 bases; nucleotides outside the gene matches: 5. CDR1 is SQVTM and CDR2 is ANQGSEA in the germline V gene. The CDR3 region has the DNA TGCAGCGTCGGGACTATCAACACAGATACGCAGTATTTT. Protein product: CSVGTINTDTQYF.

This chain joins TRBV12-3 or TRBV12-4 and TRBJ2-1; unclear D gene. Deletions cut 3 bases from V and 9 bases from J, with 12 bases between. There are 13 residues in the CDR3. The CDR3 spells CASSFSVSFEQFF. In DNA, the CDR3 is TGTGCCAGCAGTTTTTCGGTCAGTTTTGAGCAGTTCTTC.

Concerning this clonotype: A junction end diverges from the germline sequence, so it may reflect a read error. The V call is TRBV6-5, the J call TRBJ2-6; TRBD1 matches at 10 bases. Looked up from germline, CDR1 is MNHEY and CDR2 is SVGAGI. The CDR3 extends over 16 amino acids. The CDR3 is CASSSLSGTGVNVLTF. CDR3 sequence (DNA): TGTGCCAGCAGTTCACTTAGTGGGACAGGGGTCAACGTCCTGACTTTC.

The chain couples TRBV4-3 to TRBJ1-6; maybe TRBD1 (5 bases). Germline V gene sequence: CDR1 LGHNA, CDR2 YSLEER. V dropped 3 bases and J dropped 4 bases, with 7 bases sitting between them. The CDR3 runs to 14 residues. The CDR3 here is CASSQDTYNSPLHF. CDR3 sequence (DNA): TGCGCCAGCAGCCAGGACACTTATAATTCACCCCTCCACTTT.

This chain links TRBV4-1 with TRBJ2-7; D remains unclear. The V end lost 1 base, the J end lost 2 bases, and 6 bases lay between the germline ends. CDR1 and CDR2 from the germline V gene are MGHRA and YSYEKL. The CDR3 sequence is 13 residues long. CDR3 sequence reads: CASSQVGTYEQYF. The CDR3 DNA reads as TGCGCCAGCAGCCAAGTCGGTACCTACGAGCAGTACTTC.

V usage is TRBV29-1 and J usage is TRBJ2-7; TRBD2 is a possible D gene (5 bases). The CDR3 extends over 12 amino acids. Deletions cut 7 bases from V and 3 bases from J, with 13 bases between. CDR1 and CDR2 from the germline V gene are SQVTM and ANQGSEA. CDR3: CSAGKTHYEQYF. DNA of the CDR3: TGCAGCGCCGGGAAGACGCACTACGAGCAGTACTTC.

This clonotype has a count of ten or more. V is TRBV6-5 and J is TRBJ1-2; TRBD1 might be the D (6 bases). Germline V gene lookup returns CDR1 MNHEY and CDR2 SVGAGI. V lost 2 bases, J lost 2 bases, and 6 bases lay in between. This CDR3 is 13 amino acids long. This CDR3 reads CASSYTGNYGYTF. CDR3 in DNA: TGTGCCAGCAGTTACACAGGGAACTATGGCTACACCTTC.

A note on this clonotype: Its ends do not fully match the called genes, so a read error is possible. The rearrangement links TRBV7-8 to TRBJ2-3, with D tentatively TRBD1 (5 bases). The germline gives CDR1 SGHVS, CDR2 FQNEAQ. The CDR3 is 17 residues long. The CDR3 is CSSSLGWGADRTDTPYF. In nucleotides, the CDR3 is TGTTCCAGCAGCTTAGGGTGGGGCGCAGACCGCACAGATACGCCGTATTTT.

This clonotype was seen repeatedly, ten times or more. The rearrangement links TRBV7-2 to TRBJ2-3; D is possibly TRBD1 (5 bases). Per germline, CDR1 SGHTA and CDR2 FQGNSA. V shed 2 bases and J shed 2 bases, with 14 bases lying between them. This CDR3 contains 16 residues. The CDR3 loop reads CASSLRGTSPTDTQYF. The CDR3 nucleotides are TGTGCCAGCAGCTTAAGGGGAACCTCCCCCACAGATACGCAGTATTTT.

J is TRBJ1-6 and V is TRBV20-1; TRBD1 matches 7 bases. This CDR3 has 14 amino acids. Losses at the gene ends were 3 bases for V and 10 bases for J; bases not matched to a gene: 9. From germline, CDR1 is DFQATT and CDR2 SNEGSKA (reference sequence). CDR3 region: CSASRQGVVSPLHF. CDR3 nucleotides: TGCAGTGCTAGTAGGCAGGGGGTCGTGTCACCCCTCCACTTT.

The V gene is TRBV7-6, the J gene TRBJ1-2; no clear D gene. Germline CDR1 SGHVS, CDR2 FNYEAQ. CDR3 length: 18 amino acids. V was shortened by 4 bases and J by 3 bases, with 24 bases between the two germline ends. CDR3 coding DNA: TGTGCCAGCAGCTCCCAATCCTCCCCGGAAAAGTCTGACTATGGCTACACCTTC. It specifies CASSSQSSPEKSDYGYTF.

This clonotype occurred a few times. The V call is TRBV6-2 or TRBV6-3, the J call TRBJ2-3, with TRBD2 matching 9 bases. Germline V gene data show CDR1 as MNHEY and CDR2 as SVGEGT. The CDR3 is 15 amino acids. V was clipped by 0 bases and J by 6 bases; unmatched bases: 4. CDR3 sequence (DNA): TGTGCCAGCAGTTACTCTAGCGGGGGAGGGGATACGCAGTATTTT. This encodes CASSYSSGGGDTQYF.

This clonotype was counted a few times. V and J are TRBV28 and TRBJ1-1, with D possibly being TRBD1 (6 bases). The V gene's germline CDR1 is MDHEN and CDR2 SYDVKM. This CDR3 is built from 13 residues. V was pared by 6 bases and J by 4 bases, with 12 bases between. The CDR3 sequence is CASRRDILTEAFF. CDR3 coding DNA: TGTGCCAGCAGAAGGGACATCCTCACTGAAGCTTTCTTT.

This clonotype occurred a few times. V is TRBV19 and J is TRBJ2-7; 7 bases line up with TRBD1. The CDR3 covers 15 residues. Germline CDR1 LNHDA, CDR2 SQIVND (reference sequence). The J segment lost 3 bases and the V segment lost 3 bases, leaving 8 bases of the junction unmatched. The CDR3 nucleotides are TGTGCCAGTAGTATCTTCCGGGCAGGGGGCTACGAGCAGTACTTC. Protein sequence: CASSIFRAGGYEQYF.

This chain uses TRBV19 with TRBJ1-1; 9 bases align to TRBD1. Looked up from germline, CDR1 is LNHDA and CDR2 is SQIVND (reference sequence). V lost 8 bases to trimming and J lost 5 bases; unmatched junction nucleotides: 18. The CDR3 sequence is 17 residues long. CDR3 protein: CASATYGDREESTEAFF. The CDR3 DNA reads as TGTGCCAGTGCCACATATGGGGACAGGGAAGAGTCGACTGAAGCTTTCTTT.

There are a few counts of this clonotype. The chain recombines TRBV4-1 with TRBJ2-3, with D unclear. Germline CDR1 MGHRA, CDR2 YSYEKL. The CDR3 sequence is 16 residues long. V was cut by 1 base and J by 4 bases, with 15 bases left in between. CDR3 DNA sequence: TGCGCCAGCAGCCAAGCGGTACCCCCCGCCGCAGATACGCAGTATTTT. Protein sequence: CASSQAVPPAADTQYF.

In its sample, this clonotype was seen a few times. V usage is TRBV5-4 and J usage is TRBJ2-2; TRBD2 matches at 16 bases. The CDR3 length is 17 residues. With V trimmed by 4 bases and J by 7 bases, 7 bases remained unmatched. CDR1 SGHNT and CDR2 YYREEE come from the germline V gene (reference sequence). CDR3 nucleotide sequence: TGTGCCAGCAGCCCGGGACTAGCGGGAGGGCTCGGCGGGGAGCTGTTTTTT. Translating gives CASSPGLAGGLGGELFF. The variable domain in full, with the rest retrieved from reference TRBV5-4 and TRBJ2-2, is ETGVTQSPTHLIKTRGQQVTLRCSSQSGHNTVSWYQQALGQGPQFIFQYYREEENGRGNFPPRFSGLQFPNYSSELNVNALELDDSALYLCASSPGLAGGLGGELFFGEGSRLTVL.

The V and J genes are TRBV5-4 and TRBJ1-1, with D perhaps matching TRBD1 (5 bases). The CDR3 length is 18 residues. With 3 bases removed from V and 4 bases from J, the gap between germline ends came to 25 bases. The V gene's germline CDR1 is SGHNT and CDR2 YYREEE (reference sequence). CDR3 DNA: TGTGCCAGCAGCTCTTACGGATCCCGGGACGGCGGGTTCACTGAAGCTTTCTTT. Its protein is CASSSYGSRDGGFTEAFF.

This clonotype turned up a few times. The rearrangement uses TRBV27 and TRBJ2-1; 7 bases line up with TRBD1. V shed 0 bases, J shed 6 bases, and the junction held 5 bases outside the gene matches. Germline V CDR1 and CDR2: MNHEY, SMNVEV (reference sequence). CDR3 length equals 15 residues. As DNA, the CDR3 is TGTGCCAGCAGTTTATCGCCGACAGGGATCAATGAGCAGTTCTTC. It codes for CASSLSPTGINEQFF.